Reported below is one TCR beta chain. This sample was included in a study of blood T cell repertoires in COVID-19. Study background: Some COVID-19 samples were acute and others convalescent; all came from the United States, Italy and Spain. Sources were T cells, B-cell-depleted T cells, or PBMCs; the material itself was cDNA or gDNA.

The CDR3 spans 16 residues. The germline CDR1 and CDR2 sequences are SGHTA and FQGNSA. V was pared by 2 bases and J by 1 base, with 5 bases of the junction left unmatched. Original data processing: Reference gene primers were amplified, and this amplification served to estimate nucleated cell counts. TCRdb keeps only in-frame clones here, not all; method: immunoSEQ multiplex PCR. The DNA was the basis for D and trimming; V, J and clone size are from that table. The table shows 110,000 to 150,000 clones, with about 80% occurring only once. This TCR came from a human donor in a cohort sampled during active COVID-19. Specimen: peripheral blood. This rearrangement joins TRBV7-2 to TRBJ2-1; 7 bases match TRBD2. CDR3 amino acids: CASSLYAGASYNEQFF. The DNA for the CDR3 is TGTGCCAGCAGCTTATACGCGGGAGCTTCCTACAATGAGCAGTTCTTC.